This T cell receptor (beta chain) was retrieved from a study of blood T cells in healthy people across ages. Points from the study as a whole: The study regarded diversity estimates from one million T cells as underestimates. Both higher diversity and more naive CD4+ cells marked long-lived donors when set against aged donors. A roughly linear age-dependent decrease characterized TCR beta diversity per million T cells.

Of note for this clonotype: Its antigen is as yet unknown.

Then a second PCR, running roughly 7 to 11 cycles, was carried out with a sample-barcoded 5' primer and a J-beta primer mix. Tags on each cDNA molecule came from a template-switch adaptor with 12 random nucleotides. TCRdb recomputed calls from the 5' RACE reads with MiXCR, one row per CDR3 protein. The top ten clones hold roughly a quarter of a sample with approximately 790,000 distinct CDR3 sequences, 62% of them seen once. V dropped 6 bases and J dropped 6 bases, with 8 bases sitting between them. CDR3 length equals 12 residues. This receptor was identified in a man younger than 40 in good health. V is TRBV12-3 or TRBV12-4 and J is TRBJ2-2; D call uncertain. The specimen was blood. In nucleotides, the CDR3 is TGTGCCAGCAGCATCACGGCCGGGGAGCTGTTTTTT. The encoded protein is CASSITAGELFF.